This T cell receptor beta chain was captured in a study of human versus mouse CDR3 diversity and MHC coevolution. Overall study: Each sample yielded about 5.5 x 10^6 to 1.7 x 10^7 valid reads.

Profiling relied on immunoSEQ multiplex PCR, and the TCRdb table lists in-frame clones only, not all of them. Of about 73,000 clones in the sample, 85% to 95% were seen once. CDR1 and CDR2 from the germline V gene are SGDLS and YYNGEE. This CDR3 contains 15 residues. Trimming took off 0 bases at V and 4 bases at J, with 11 bases between the two ends. Findings of the study overall: On average, humans showed more CDR3 deletions and insertions than mice.

Turning to this clone: Its antigen is unidentified.

The sample consisted of naive CD4+ T cells from blood. Subset reported: CD45RO-negative CD62L-positive naive CD4 T cells. The chain joins TRBV9 to TRBJ1-3, with D unresolved. The origin of this receptor is a person aged 25 to 69 in good health. The CDR3 sequence: CASSVVAGRGNTIYF. The CDR3 DNA reads TGTGCCAGCAGCGTAGTCGCAGGCCGAGGAAACACCATATATTTT.